This T cell receptor (beta chain) was found in a study of T cells in Graves' hyperthyroidism and ophthalmopathy. Findings and limits, study-wide: Blood also showed most of the thyroid clonotypes that were expanded above 0.001.

Trimming pared 3 bases from V and 0 bases from J, leaving 8 bases between. The CDR3 length is 14 residues. CDR1 is LNHDA and CDR2 is SQIVND in the germline V gene (reference sequence). Amplified TCR beta CDR3 regions derived from RNA transcripts. The TCR CDR3 was amplified in a first-round RT-PCR using the HTBI primer set. From the multiplex PCR reads, TCRdb called clonotypes with MiXCR, one entry per CDR3 protein. The table has hundreds of thousands of distinct CDR3 sequences, roughly 15% seen once; the top ten hold 9.5% to 15%. This clonotype was detected a few times. Its antigen is not known. Each ophthalmopathy patient scored at least 3 on the Clinical Activity Score and at least 4 on NOSPECS grade, with duration under 3 months. Exclusion of patients followed from uncontrolled infection, other autoimmune disease, pregnancy or lactation.

The gene calls are TRBV19 and TRBJ1-1; D gene uncertain. The sequenced sample was blood. The sequence was collected from a woman aged 50 to 65 with Graves' ophthalmopathy. CDR3 DNA sequence: TGTGCCAGTAGTATTTCCGGCCTGAACACTGAAGCTTTCTTT. As protein: CASSISGLNTEAFF.